Listed below are T cell receptor beta chains from one sample, sequenced in a study of T cell responses to AZD1222 COVID-19 vaccine. Generated by immunoSEQ multiplex PCR, the TCRdb table keeps only in-frame clones and is missing some. This sample carries some 150,000 clones, approximately 88% of them seen once, and the ten largest clones take more than 13%. The starting material was peripheral blood, obtained on day 0 of AZD1222 vaccination. These receptors all come from an adult in good health. The CDR3 runs from the conserved cysteine through the conserved F or W. The D gene is left open where the match is weak. The size entry is marked missing in some rows and otherwise reads once, few, many or a size class.

J gene: TRBJ1-2
D gene: .
V gene: TRBV7-8
clone size: .
CDR3 DNA: TGTGCCAGCAGCCAATGGGGCAGGGGCCGGATAGCTAACTATGGCTACACCTTC
CDR3 protein: CASSQWGRGRIANYGYTF

J gene: TRBJ1-1
D gene: .
V gene: TRBV7-3
clone size: .
CDR3 DNA: TGTGCCAGCAGCAACGCCGGGACGGCGAACACTGAAGCTTTCTTT
CDR3 protein: CASSNAGTANTEAFF

J gene: TRBJ1-3
D gene: .
V gene: TRBV5-1
clone size: .
CDR3 DNA: TGCGCCAGCAGCTTGGACGGGGCGTGGGGCTCTGGAAACACCATATATTTT
CDR3 protein: CASSLDGAWGSGNTIYF

J gene: TRBJ1-2
D gene: TRBD1
V gene: TRBV6-1
clone size: .
CDR3 DNA: TGTGCCAGCAGTGAATTAGACAGGGGGGCCTTTGGCTACACCTTC
CDR3 protein: CASSELDRGAFGYTF

J gene: TRBJ1-5
D gene: .
V gene: TRBV24-1
clone size: .
CDR3 DNA: TGTGCCACCAGTCGAGAGGGCAGTCAGCCCCAGCATTTT
CDR3 protein: CATSREGSQPQHF

J gene: TRBJ1-5
D gene: .
V gene: TRBV19
clone size: once
CDR3 DNA: TGTGCCAGTACCCCCATGTCGGGGGTTCAGCCCCAGCATTTT
CDR3 protein: CASTPMSGVQPQHF

J gene: TRBJ2-5
D gene: TRBD2
V gene: TRBV6-2/TRBV6-3
clone size: .
CDR3 DNA: TGTGCCAGCAGTCTACCAGCGGGGGGGCCGGAGACCCAGTACTTC
CDR3 protein: CASSLPAGGPETQYF

J gene: TRBJ2-1
D gene: TRBD2
V gene: TRBV19
clone size: .
CDR3 DNA: TGTGCCAGTAGTATAGGGGGGGGACTGAGCTCCTACAATGAGCAGTTCTTC
CDR3 protein: CASSIGGGLSSYNEQFF

J gene: TRBJ1-5
D gene: .
V gene: TRBV27
clone size: .
CDR3 DNA: TGTGCCAGCAGTTTCCTGGCGAGGAAGCATCAGCCCCAGCATTTT
CDR3 protein: CASSFLARKHQPQHF

J gene: TRBJ1-2
D gene: .
V gene: TRBV6-4
clone size: once
CDR3 DNA: TGTGCCAGCAGTGCCGACGGGGTTTGGTGGTTAGACTATGGCTACACCTTC
CDR3 protein: CASSADGVWWLDYGYTF

J gene: TRBJ1-4
D gene: .
V gene: TRBV2
clone size: .
CDR3 DNA: TGTGCCAGCAGTTCAGCCGCAACTAATGAAAAACTGTTTTTT
CDR3 protein: CASSSAATNEKLFF

J gene: TRBJ1-2
D gene: TRBD1
V gene: TRBV5-4
clone size: .
CDR3 DNA: TGTGCCAGCAGCCGTGGGACAGGGAATGGCTACACCTTC
CDR3 protein: CASSRGTGNGYTF

J gene: TRBJ1-1
D gene: .
V gene: TRBV29-1
clone size: .
CDR3 DNA: TGCAGCGCTACAGATTACCAGAACCCGAACACTGAAGCTTTCTTT
CDR3 protein: CSATDYQNPNTEAFF

J gene: TRBJ2-5
D gene: TRBD2
V gene: TRBV28
clone size: .
CDR3 DNA: TGTGCCAGCAGTTACACTAGCGGGTCTTCAGAGACCCAGTACTTC
CDR3 protein: CASSYTSGSSETQYF

J gene: TRBJ2-1
D gene: .
V gene: TRBV12-3/TRBV12-4
clone size: .
CDR3 DNA: TGTGCCAGCAGTTTTCAAAACTTACCTCATGGGGTCTTC
CDR3 protein: CASSFQNLPHGVF

J gene: TRBJ1-4
D gene: TRBD1
V gene: TRBV27
clone size: .
CDR3 DNA: TGTGCCAGCAGTTTAGCGCTACAGGGGAAACTGTTTTTT
CDR3 protein: CASSLALQGKLFF

J gene: TRBJ1-2
D gene: .
V gene: TRBV6-5
clone size: few
CDR3 DNA: TGTGCCAGCAGATTACACAGGGAGAACTATGGCTACACCTTC
CDR3 protein: CASRLHRENYGYTF

J gene: TRBJ2-3
D gene: .
V gene: TRBV30
clone size: .
CDR3 DNA: TGTGCCTGGAGTGTTTGGGGCACAGATACGCAGTATTTT
CDR3 protein: CAWSVWGTDTQYF

J gene: TRBJ1-6
D gene: .
V gene: TRBV30
clone size: once
CDR3 DNA: TGTGCCTGGAGTCTAGGACACCATAATTCACCCCTCCACTTT
CDR3 protein: CAWSLGHHNSPLHF

J gene: TRBJ2-1
D gene: .
V gene: TRBV5-5
clone size: few
CDR3 DNA: TGTGCCAGCAGCTTGGGTCTGGGGCCCTACAATGAGCAGTTCTTC
CDR3 protein: CASSLGLGPYNEQFF

J gene: TRBJ1-5
D gene: .
V gene: TRBV2
clone size: .
CDR3 DNA: TGTGCCAGCAGTGGTGGCAGTTATCAGCCCCAGCATTTT
CDR3 protein: CASSGGSYQPQHF

J gene: TRBJ1-1
D gene: .
V gene: TRBV1
clone size: once
CDR3 DNA: TGCACCGCTTCCTCCGGGAGCGCGAATGCTGAGAACACTGAAGCTTTCTTT
CDR3 protein: CTASSGSANAENTEAFF

J gene: TRBJ1-3
D gene: .
V gene: TRBV6-6
clone size: .
CDR3 DNA: TGTGCCAGCAGTTACACCACAGCGAGCGTATATTTT
CDR3 protein: CASSYTTASVYF

J gene: TRBJ1-1
D gene: .
V gene: TRBV11-1
clone size: .
CDR3 DNA: TGTGCCAGCAGCCGGCGATTAGAGGACACTGAAGCTTTCTTT
CDR3 protein: CASSRRLEDTEAFF

J gene: TRBJ1-1
D gene: .
V gene: TRBV18
clone size: .
CDR3 DNA: TGTGCCAGCTCACCGGGGTTCGGGGACACTGAAGCTTTCTTT
CDR3 protein: CASSPGFGDTEAFF

J gene: TRBJ1-2
D gene: .
V gene: TRBV7-2
clone size: once
CDR3 DNA: TGTGCCAGCAGCTTAGAGGAGGAAAGCTATGGCTACACCTTC
CDR3 protein: CASSLEEESYGYTF

J gene: TRBJ1-6
D gene: TRBD1
V gene: TRBV28
clone size: once
CDR3 DNA: TGTGCCAGCAGTTTTAGTGACAGGGTTGGATCACCCCTCCACTTT
CDR3 protein: CASSFSDRVGSPLHF

J gene: TRBJ1-4
D gene: .
V gene: TRBV28
clone size: .
CDR3 DNA: TGTGCCAGCAGTAGGACAGTCAATGAAAAACTGTTTTTT
CDR3 protein: CASSRTVNEKLFF

J gene: TRBJ2-1
D gene: .
V gene: TRBV9
clone size: .
CDR3 DNA: TGTGCCAGCAGCGTGGGAGGATTGGGGCATGGGAATGAGCAGTTCTTC
CDR3 protein: CASSVGGLGHGNEQFF

J gene: TRBJ1-3
D gene: .
V gene: TRBV5-8
clone size: .
CDR3 DNA: TGTGCCAGCAGCTTCCGGACTCCTGGAAACACCATATATTTT
CDR3 protein: CASSFRTPGNTIYF

J gene: TRBJ2-7
D gene: .
V gene: TRBV6-5
clone size: .
CDR3 DNA: TGTGCCAGCAGTTACGGGAGAGACCGCCCTTCATACTTC
CDR3 protein: CASSYGRDRPSYF

J gene: TRBJ2-7
D gene: TRBD1
V gene: TRBV9
clone size: .
CDR3 DNA: TGTGCCAGCAGCGTAGGCAGACAGGGGAGCTCCTACGAGCAGTACTTC
CDR3 protein: CASSVGRQGSSYEQYF

J gene: TRBJ1-1
D gene: .
V gene: TRBV6-5
clone size: .
CDR3 DNA: TGTGCCAGCATACCCGCGGGGGGTTCTGAAGCTTTCTTT
CDR3 protein: CASIPAGGSEAFF